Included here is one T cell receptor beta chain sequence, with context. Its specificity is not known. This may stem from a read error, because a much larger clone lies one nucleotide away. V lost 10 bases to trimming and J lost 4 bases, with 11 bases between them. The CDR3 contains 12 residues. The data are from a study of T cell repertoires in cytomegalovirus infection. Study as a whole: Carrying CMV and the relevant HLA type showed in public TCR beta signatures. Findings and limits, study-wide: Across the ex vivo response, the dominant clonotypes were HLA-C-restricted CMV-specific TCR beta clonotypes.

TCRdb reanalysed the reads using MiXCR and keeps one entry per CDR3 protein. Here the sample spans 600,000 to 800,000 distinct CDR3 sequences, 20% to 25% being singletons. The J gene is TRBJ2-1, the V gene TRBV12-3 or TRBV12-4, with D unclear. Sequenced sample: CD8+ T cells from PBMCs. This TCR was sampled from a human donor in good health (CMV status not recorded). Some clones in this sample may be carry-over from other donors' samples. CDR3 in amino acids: CANTLGYNEQFF. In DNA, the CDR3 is TGTGCCAACACTTTGGGGTACAATGAGCAGTTCTTC.